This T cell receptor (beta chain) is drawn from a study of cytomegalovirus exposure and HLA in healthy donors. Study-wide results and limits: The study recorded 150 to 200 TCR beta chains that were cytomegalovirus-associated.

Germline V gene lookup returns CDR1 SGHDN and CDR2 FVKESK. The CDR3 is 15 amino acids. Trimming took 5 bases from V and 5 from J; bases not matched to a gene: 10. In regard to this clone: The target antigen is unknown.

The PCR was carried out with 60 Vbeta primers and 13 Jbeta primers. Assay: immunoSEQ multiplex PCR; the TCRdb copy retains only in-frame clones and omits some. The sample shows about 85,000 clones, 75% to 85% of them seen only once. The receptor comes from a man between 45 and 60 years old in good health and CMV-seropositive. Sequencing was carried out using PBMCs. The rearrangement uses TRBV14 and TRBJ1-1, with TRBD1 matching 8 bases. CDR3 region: CASSARQGLRTEAFF. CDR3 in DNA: TGTGCCAGCAGCGCCCGACAGGGGTTACGGACTGAAGCTTTCTTT.